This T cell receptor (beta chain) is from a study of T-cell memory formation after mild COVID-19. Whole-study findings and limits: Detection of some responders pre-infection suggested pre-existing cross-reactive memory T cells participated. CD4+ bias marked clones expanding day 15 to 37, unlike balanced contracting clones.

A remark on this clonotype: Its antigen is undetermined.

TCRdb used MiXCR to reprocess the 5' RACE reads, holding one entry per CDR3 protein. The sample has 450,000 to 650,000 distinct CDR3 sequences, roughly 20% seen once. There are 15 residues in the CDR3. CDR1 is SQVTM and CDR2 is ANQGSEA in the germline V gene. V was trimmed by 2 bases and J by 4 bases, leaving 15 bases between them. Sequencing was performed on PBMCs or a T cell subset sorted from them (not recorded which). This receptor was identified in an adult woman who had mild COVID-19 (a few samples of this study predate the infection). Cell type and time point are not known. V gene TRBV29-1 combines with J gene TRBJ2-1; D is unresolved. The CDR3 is CSVENPGLEYNEQFF. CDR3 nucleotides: TGCAGCGTTGAAAATCCAGGCCTAGAGTACAATGAGCAGTTCTTC.